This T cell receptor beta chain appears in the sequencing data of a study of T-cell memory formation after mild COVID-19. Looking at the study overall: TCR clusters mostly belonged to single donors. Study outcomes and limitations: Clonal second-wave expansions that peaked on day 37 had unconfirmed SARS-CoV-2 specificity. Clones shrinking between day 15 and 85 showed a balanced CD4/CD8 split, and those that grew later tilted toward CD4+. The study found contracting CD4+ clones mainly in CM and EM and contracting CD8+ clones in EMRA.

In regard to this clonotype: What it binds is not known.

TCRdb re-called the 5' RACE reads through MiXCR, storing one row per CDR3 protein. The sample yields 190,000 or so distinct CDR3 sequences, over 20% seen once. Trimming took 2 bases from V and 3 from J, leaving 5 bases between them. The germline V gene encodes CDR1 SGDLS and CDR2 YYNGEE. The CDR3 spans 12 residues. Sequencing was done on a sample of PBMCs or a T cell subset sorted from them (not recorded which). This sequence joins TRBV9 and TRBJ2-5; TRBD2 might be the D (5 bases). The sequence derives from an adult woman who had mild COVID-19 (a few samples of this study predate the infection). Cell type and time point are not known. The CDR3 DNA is TGTGCCAGCAGCGTCGGGGAAGAGACCCAGTACTTC. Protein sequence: CASSVGEETQYF.